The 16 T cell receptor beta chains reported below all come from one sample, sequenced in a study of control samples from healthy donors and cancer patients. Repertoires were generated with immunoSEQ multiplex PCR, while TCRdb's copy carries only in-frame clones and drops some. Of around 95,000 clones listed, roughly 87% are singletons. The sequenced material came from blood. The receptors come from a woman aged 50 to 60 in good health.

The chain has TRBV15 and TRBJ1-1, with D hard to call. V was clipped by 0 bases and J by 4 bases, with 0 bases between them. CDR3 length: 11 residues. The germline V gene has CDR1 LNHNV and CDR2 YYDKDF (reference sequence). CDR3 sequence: CATSRDTEAFF. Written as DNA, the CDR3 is TGTGCCACCAGCAGAGACACTGAAGCTTTCTTT.

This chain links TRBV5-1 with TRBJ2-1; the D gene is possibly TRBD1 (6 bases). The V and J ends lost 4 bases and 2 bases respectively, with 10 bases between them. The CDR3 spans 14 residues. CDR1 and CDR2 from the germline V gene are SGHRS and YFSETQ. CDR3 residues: CASSTGQTYNEQFF. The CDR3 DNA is TGCGCCAGCAGCACGGGACAAACCTACAATGAGCAGTTCTTC.

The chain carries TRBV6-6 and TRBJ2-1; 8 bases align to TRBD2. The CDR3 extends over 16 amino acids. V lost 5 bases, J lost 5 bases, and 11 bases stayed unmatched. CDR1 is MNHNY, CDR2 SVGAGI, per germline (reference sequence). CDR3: CASSPPGTSKNNEQFF. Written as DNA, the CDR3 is TGTGCCAGCAGTCCACCCGGGACTAGTAAAAACAATGAGCAGTTCTTC.

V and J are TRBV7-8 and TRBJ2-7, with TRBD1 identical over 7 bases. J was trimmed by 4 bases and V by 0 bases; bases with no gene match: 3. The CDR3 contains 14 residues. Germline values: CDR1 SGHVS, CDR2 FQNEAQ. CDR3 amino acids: CASSLAVRGYEQYF. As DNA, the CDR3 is TGTGCCAGCAGCTTAGCAGTCAGGGGGTACGAGCAGTACTTC.

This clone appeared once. CDR3 DNA: TGTGCCAGCAACCTAGACTGGATCTCTGGAAACACCATATATTTT. Translating gives CASNLDWISGNTIYF. V usage is TRBV2 and J usage is TRBJ1-3; D is uncertain. Germline V lookup: CDR1 SNHLY, CDR2 FYNNEI. This CDR3 is built from 15 residues. V was shortened by 7 bases and J by 0 bases, with 13 bases between the two germline ends. The variable domain in full, completed from reference TRBV2 and TRBJ1-3, reads EPEVTQTPSHQVTQMGQEVILRCVPISNHLYFYWYRQILGQKVEFLVSFYNNEISEKSEIFDDQFSVERPDGSNFTLKIRSTKLEDSAMYFCASNLDWISGNTIYFGEGSWLTVV.

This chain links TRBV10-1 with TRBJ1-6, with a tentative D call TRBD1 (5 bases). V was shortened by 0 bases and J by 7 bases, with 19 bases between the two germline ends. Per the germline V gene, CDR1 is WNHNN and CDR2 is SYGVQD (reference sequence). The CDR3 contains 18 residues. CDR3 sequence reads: CASSESREGAAGNSPLHF. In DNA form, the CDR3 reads TGCGCCAGCAGTGAGTCAAGGGAAGGGGCGGCCGGGAATTCACCCCTCCACTTT.

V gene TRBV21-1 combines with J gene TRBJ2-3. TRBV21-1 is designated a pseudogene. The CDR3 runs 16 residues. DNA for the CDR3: TGTGCCAGCAGCAGACGGGACCGCTCGACCACAGATACGCAGTATTTT. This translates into CASSRRDRSTTDTQYF.

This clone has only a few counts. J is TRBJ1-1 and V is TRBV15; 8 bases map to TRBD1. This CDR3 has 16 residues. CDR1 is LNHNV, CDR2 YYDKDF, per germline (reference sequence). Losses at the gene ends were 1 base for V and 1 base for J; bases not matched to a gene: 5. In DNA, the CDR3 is TGTGCCACCAGCAGAGGATACGGGACAGGGAACACTGAAGCTTTCTTT. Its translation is CATSRGYGTGNTEAFF.

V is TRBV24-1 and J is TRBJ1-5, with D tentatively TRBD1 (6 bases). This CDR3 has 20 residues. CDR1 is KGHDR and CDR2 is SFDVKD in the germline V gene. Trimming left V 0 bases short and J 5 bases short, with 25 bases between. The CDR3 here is CATSDLGGGEGERFHQPQHF. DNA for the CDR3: TGTGCCACCAGTGATTTGGGGGGGGGCGAGGGCGAAAGGTTCCATCAGCCCCAGCATTTT.

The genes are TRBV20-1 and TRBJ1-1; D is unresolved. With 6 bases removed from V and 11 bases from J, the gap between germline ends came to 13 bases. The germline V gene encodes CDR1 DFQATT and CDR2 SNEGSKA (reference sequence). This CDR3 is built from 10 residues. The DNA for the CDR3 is TGCAGTGCCCCCGAGTCAAGGGCTTTCTTT. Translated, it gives CSAPESRAFF.

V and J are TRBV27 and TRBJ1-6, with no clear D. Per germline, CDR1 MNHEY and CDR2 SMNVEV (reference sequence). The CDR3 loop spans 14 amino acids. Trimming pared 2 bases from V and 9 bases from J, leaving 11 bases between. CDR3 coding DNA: TGTGCCAGCAGTTTAGACGGGAAGGTTTCACCCCTCCACTTT. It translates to CASSLDGKVSPLHF.

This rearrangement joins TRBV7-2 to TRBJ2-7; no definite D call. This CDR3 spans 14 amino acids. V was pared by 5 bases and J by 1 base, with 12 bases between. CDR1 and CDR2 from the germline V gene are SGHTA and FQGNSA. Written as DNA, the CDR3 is TGTGCCAGCAGCCCCTCTACCGAATCCTACGAGCAGTACGTC. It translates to CASSPSTESYEQYV.

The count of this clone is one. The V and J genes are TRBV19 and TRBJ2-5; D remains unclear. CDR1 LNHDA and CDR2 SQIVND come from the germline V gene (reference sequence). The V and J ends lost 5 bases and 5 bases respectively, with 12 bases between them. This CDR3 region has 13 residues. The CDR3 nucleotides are TGTGCCAGTAGTCCTACCTCCTTGGAGACCCAGTACTTC. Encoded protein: CASSPTSLETQYF.

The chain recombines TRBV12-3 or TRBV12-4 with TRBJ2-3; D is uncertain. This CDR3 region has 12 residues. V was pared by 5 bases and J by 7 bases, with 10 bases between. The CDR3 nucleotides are TGTGCCAGCAGTGCCGACACCCATACGCAGTATTTT. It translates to CASSADTHTQYF.

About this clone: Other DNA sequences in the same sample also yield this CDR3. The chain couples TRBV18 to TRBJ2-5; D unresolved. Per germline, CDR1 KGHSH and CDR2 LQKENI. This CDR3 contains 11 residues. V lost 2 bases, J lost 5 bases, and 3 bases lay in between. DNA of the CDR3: TGTGCCAGCTCACCAGGGGAGACCCAGTACTTC. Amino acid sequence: CASSPGETQYF.

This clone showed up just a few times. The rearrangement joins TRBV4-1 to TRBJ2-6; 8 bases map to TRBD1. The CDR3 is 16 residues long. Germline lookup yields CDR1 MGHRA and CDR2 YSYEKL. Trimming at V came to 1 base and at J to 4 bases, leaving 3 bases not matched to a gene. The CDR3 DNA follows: TGCGCCAGCAGCCAAGGGCAGGGGGCGGGGGCCAACGTCCTGACTTTC. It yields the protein CASSQGQGAGANVLTF.